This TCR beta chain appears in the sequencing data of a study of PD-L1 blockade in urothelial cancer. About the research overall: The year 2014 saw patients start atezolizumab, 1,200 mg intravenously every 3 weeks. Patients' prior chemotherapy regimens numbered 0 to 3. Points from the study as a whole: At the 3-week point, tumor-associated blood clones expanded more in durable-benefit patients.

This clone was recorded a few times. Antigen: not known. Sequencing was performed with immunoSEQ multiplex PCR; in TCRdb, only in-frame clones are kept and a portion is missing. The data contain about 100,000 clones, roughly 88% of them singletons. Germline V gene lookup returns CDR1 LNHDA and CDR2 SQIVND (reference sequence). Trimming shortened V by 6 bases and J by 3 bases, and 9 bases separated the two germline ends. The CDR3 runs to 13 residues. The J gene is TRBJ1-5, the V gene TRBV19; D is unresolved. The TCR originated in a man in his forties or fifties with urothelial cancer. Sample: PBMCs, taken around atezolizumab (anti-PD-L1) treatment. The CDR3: CASSVTDNQPQHF. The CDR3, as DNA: TGTGCCAGTAGCGTCACTGACAATCAGCCCCAGCATTTT.